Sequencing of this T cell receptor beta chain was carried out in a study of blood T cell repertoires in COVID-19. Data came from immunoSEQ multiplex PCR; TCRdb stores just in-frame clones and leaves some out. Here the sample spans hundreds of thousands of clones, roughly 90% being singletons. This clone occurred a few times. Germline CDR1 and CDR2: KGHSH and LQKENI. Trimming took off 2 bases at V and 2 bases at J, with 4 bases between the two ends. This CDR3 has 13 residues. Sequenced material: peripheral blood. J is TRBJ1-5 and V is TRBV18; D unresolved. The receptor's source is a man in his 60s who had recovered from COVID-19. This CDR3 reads CASSPEGNQPQHF. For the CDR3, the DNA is TGTGCCAGCTCACCAGAGGGCAATCAGCCCCAGCATTTT.